These 8 T cell receptor beta chains were all obtained from the same sample, sequenced in a study of T cell repertoires in cytomegalovirus infection. In TCRdb, the reads were re-called with MiXCR into one record per CDR3 protein. The top ten clones hold 1.5% to 2% of a sample with 200,000 to 300,000 distinct CDR3 sequences, about 12% of them seen once. The material sequenced was PBMCs. Source of these receptors: a human donor in good health (CMV status not recorded). Some clones in this sample may be carry-over from other donors' samples.

This clonotype was recorded at least ten times. The chain combines TRBV7-6 with TRBJ1-1; perhaps TRBD1 as D (5 bases). Trimming stripped 1 base from V and 3 bases from J, with 9 bases between. Per germline, CDR1 SGHVS and CDR2 FNYEAQ. This CDR3 comprises 14 residues. CDR3 region: CASSLEVGDTEAFF. The CDR3 bases are TGTGCCAGCAGCTTAGAGGTGGGGGACACTGAAGCTTTCTTT. The whole variable domain, remainder taken from reference TRBV7-6 and TRBJ1-1, is GAGVSQSPRYKVTKRGQDVALRCDPISGHVSLYWYRQALGQGPEFLTYFNYEAQQDKSGLPNDRFSAERPEGSISTLTIQRTEQRDSAMYRCASSLEVGDTEAFFGQGTRLTVV.

This clonotype appeared many times. The rearrangement links TRBV7-9 to TRBJ1-2; D is uncertain. The CDR3 loop spans 15 amino acids. V lost 1 base and J 8 bases, leaving 17 bases between the germline ends. Germline V CDR1 and CDR2: SEHNR, FQNEAQ (reference sequence). The CDR3 region is CASSLEAATMLGYTF. CDR3 nucleotide sequence: TGTGCCAGCAGCTTAGAGGCAGCAACTATGCTGGGCTACACCTTC.

This clonotype was detected many times. The J gene is TRBJ1-2, the V gene TRBV15; 7 bases line up with TRBD1. J lost 6 bases, V lost 3 bases, and 7 bases had no gene match. Looked up from germline, CDR1 is LNHNV and CDR2 is YYDKDF (reference sequence). The CDR3 is 14 amino acids. CDR3 nucleotide sequence: TGTGCCACCAGCAGCCTCGACAGGGATGATGGCTACACCTTC. Translation gives CATSSLDRDDGYTF.

The V and J genes are TRBV20-1 and TRBJ1-1, with D tentatively TRBD1 (6 bases). CDR1 is DFQATT, CDR2 SNEGSKA, per germline (reference sequence). The CDR3 contains 14 residues. V dropped 6 bases and J dropped 3 bases, with 17 bases sitting between them. The CDR3 loop is CSAGGGAWDTEAFF. As DNA, the CDR3 is TGCAGTGCGGGAGGGGGGGCGTGGGACACTGAAGCTTTCTTT.

This clonotype was seen at least ten times. The chain links TRBV7-2 to TRBJ2-5; TRBD2 is a possible D gene (5 bases). The CDR3 is 16 residues long. Between the trimmed V and J ends, which lost 5 bases and 2 bases, there was a span of 18 bases. Germline CDR1 reads SGHTA; CDR2 reads FQGNSA. CDR3 nucleotides: TGTGCCAGCAGCCGCAATGGAGGCGGGTTACAAGAGACCCAGTACTTC. Protein product: CASSRNGGGLQETQYF.

The rearrangement joins TRBV27 to TRBJ1-1; 7 positions match TRBD1. The CDR3 has 14 residues. Trimming at V came to 5 bases and at J to 2 bases, leaving 5 bases not matched to a gene. Germline CDR1 is MNHEY and CDR2 is SMNVEV (reference sequence). CDR3: CASSRGRGNTEAFF. The CDR3 nucleotides are TGTGCCAGCAGTAGGGGGCGAGGAAACACTGAAGCTTTCTTT.

Only one count was recorded for this clonotype. This sequence joins TRBV7-2 and TRBJ1-1; 7 nucleotides agree with TRBD1. In germline, CDR1 is SGHTA, CDR2 FQGNSA. The CDR3 runs 14 residues. The junction had 4 bases not matched to a gene; V was cut back by 5 bases and J by 1 base. The CDR3 is CASSQDRANTEAFF. For the CDR3, the DNA is TGTGCCAGCAGCCAAGACAGGGCGAACACTGAAGCTTTCTTT.

This clonotype was picked up many times. This chain uses TRBV7-3 with TRBJ2-2; no clear D gene. Trimming removed 6 bases at V and 4 bases at J, with 9 bases between. CDR1 and CDR2 from the germline V gene are SGHTA and FQGTGA. The CDR3 loop spans 13 amino acids. In nucleotides, the CDR3 is TGTGCCAGCAGTCCCAAGTCCACCGGGGAGCTGTTTTTT. It is translated as CASSPKSTGELFF.